This T cell receptor beta chain was obtained from a study of CD8 T cells in Susac syndrome. The CDR3 consists of 15 residues. Trimming took 5 bases from V and 4 from J; bases not matched to a gene: 10. A quantity of roughly 0.5 to 1 ug RNA underwent reverse transcription using random hexamers. Amplification of TCR beta CDR3 spanned 54 Vbeta and 13 Jbeta via immunoSEQ multiplex PCR. One entry per CDR3 protein results from TCRdb running MiXCR on the immunoSEQ multiplex PCR reads. The sample lists a few hundred thousand distinct CDR3 sequences; about 95% were seen once. Peripheral blood CD8+ and CD4+ T cells were profiled by TCR beta sequencing.

This clonotype was sampled from a human donor with multiple sclerosis. The V call is TRBV12-3 or TRBV12-4, the J call TRBJ1-2; 7 bases align to TRBD1. The sequenced material came from CD4+ T cells from PBMCs. Written as DNA, the CDR3 is TGTGCCAGCAGTCCCGGACAGGAAACACCCTATGGCTACACCTTC. Translating it yields CASSPGQETPYGYTF.